Following are 26 T cell receptor beta chains from one sample sequenced in a study of cytomegalovirus exposure and HLA in healthy donors. Primers included in the PCR were 60 Vbeta and 13 Jbeta primers. TCRdb's copy holds only in-frame clones and misses some; the assay was immunoSEQ multiplex PCR. The profile covers about 88,000 clones, with approximately 90% appearing a single time and around 2.3% taken by the ten largest. Specimen: PBMCs. The receptors shown here come from a man aged 18 to 30 in good health and CMV-seronegative.

The chain has TRBV7-9 and TRBJ2-7; perhaps TRBD2 as D (5 bases). Germline V lookup: CDR1 SEHNR, CDR2 FQNEAQ (reference sequence). Trimming took off 5 bases at V and 7 bases at J, with 12 bases between the two ends. The CDR3 totals 12 residues. CDR3 sequence: CASSPGRGEQYF. CDR3 DNA: TGTGCCAGCAGCCCGGGCCGGGGAGAGCAGTACTTC.

The chain couples TRBV7-6 to TRBJ2-1, with 9 bases lining up with TRBD2. CDR3 length equals 20 residues. Looked up from germline, CDR1 is SGHVS and CDR2 is FNYEAQ. After removal of 1 base from V and 0 bases from J, the junction contained 13 bases not matched to a gene. In DNA form, the CDR3 reads TGTGCCAGCAGCTTAGTAGGACTAGCGCCTAGAAGACACTCCTACAATGAGCAGTTCTTC. Translation: CASSLVGLAPRRHSYNEQFF.

This chain connects TRBV9 to TRBJ1-3, with 8 bases that match TRBD1. Germline V gene data show CDR1 as SGDLS and CDR2 as YYNGEE. V gave up 0 bases and J gave up 4 bases; unmatched junction bases: 6. This CDR3 has 16 residues. The CDR3 region is CASSVAQGVGGNTIYF. CDR3 coding DNA: TGTGCCAGCAGCGTAGCACAGGGGGTGGGCGGAAACACCATATATTTT.

This chain uses TRBV28 with TRBJ1-5; 7 bases are shared with TRBD1. The CDR3 is 17 residues long. Germline V gene data show CDR1 as MDHEN and CDR2 as SYDVKM. Losses at the gene ends were 5 bases for V and 5 bases for J; bases not matched to a gene: 15. The CDR3 DNA reads as TGTGCCAGCAGTAGGACAGGCGCCTGGAGTCGGGATCAGCCCCAGCATTTT. Translating it yields CASSRTGAWSRDQPQHF.

This rearrangement joins TRBV5-6 to TRBJ2-7; 10 nucleotides align to TRBD1. Germline CDR1 reads SGHDT; CDR2 reads YYEEEE. This CDR3 spans 15 amino acids. Trimming took 4 bases from V and 2 from J; bases not matched to a gene: 6. In DNA, the CDR3 is TGTGCCAGCAGCCCCCTGGGGACAGGGGCCTACGAGCAGTACTTC. It codes for CASSPLGTGAYEQYF.

This chain uses TRBV7-2 with TRBJ1-2; TRBD1 agrees at 11 bases. The CDR3 covers 15 residues. Germline loops: CDR1 SGHTA, CDR2 FQGNSA. The junction had 5 bases not matched to a gene; V was cut back by 5 bases and J by 3 bases. This CDR3 reads CASSPRTGGDYGYTF. In nucleotides, the CDR3 is TGTGCCAGCAGCCCCCGGACAGGGGGCGACTATGGCTACACCTTC. The entire variable domain, with the rest obtained from reference TRBV7-2 and TRBJ1-2, is as follows: GAGVSQSPSNKVTEKGKDVELRCDPISGHTALYWYRQSLGQGLEFLIYFQGNSAPDKSGLPSDRFSAERTGGSVSTLTIQRTQQEDSAVYLCASSPRTGGDYGYTFGSGTRLTVV.

This sequence joins TRBV10-3 and TRBJ2-1; 9 nucleotides match TRBD1. The CDR3 has 12 residues. With 10 bases clipped from V and 6 bases from J, the junction kept 4 bases outside the gene matches. Germline CDR1 ENHRY, CDR2 SYGVKD. The CDR3 DNA reads TGTGCCACCGGACAGGGGAGCAATGAGCAGTTCTTC. As protein: CATGQGSNEQFF.

The chain links TRBV4-1 to TRBJ2-5; 8 nucleotides agree with TRBD2. The V and J ends lost 0 bases and 2 bases, in that order; junction bases with no gene match: 2. Germline lookup yields CDR1 MGHRA and CDR2 YSYEKL. The CDR3 has 15 residues. The CDR3 is CASSQDRGGQETQYF. The DNA of the CDR3 is TGCGCCAGCAGCCAAGATCGGGGGGGACAAGAGACCCAGTACTTC.

CDR3 loop: CASKFPGLAGYNEQFF. CDR3 DNA: TGTGCCAGCAAATTTCCGGGACTAGCGGGTTACAATGAGCAGTTCTTC. The gene calls are TRBV27 and TRBJ2-1, with TRBD2 matching over 12 bases. This CDR3 has 16 amino acids. The V and J ends lost 7 bases and 4 bases, in that order; junction bases with no gene match: 8. CDR1 is MNHEY, CDR2 SMNVEV, per germline (reference sequence).

The rearrangement uses TRBV7-9 and TRBJ2-7, with D unresolved. Germline CDR1 and CDR2: SEHNR and FQNEAQ (reference sequence). Trimming stripped 1 base from V and 0 bases from J, with 7 bases between. The CDR3 has 14 amino acids. The CDR3 DNA sequence: TGTGCCAGCAGCTTAGAGACGGGCTCCTACGAGCAGTACTTC. Translating it yields CASSLETGSYEQYF.

This clone has more than one count but fewer than ten. Other DNA sequences of this sample code for an identical CDR3. The V gene is TRBV19, the J gene TRBJ1-4, with 10 bases matching TRBD1. The CDR3 covers 14 residues. Germline-derived CDR1 and CDR2 are LNHDA and SQIVND (reference sequence). Trimming at V came to 5 bases and at J to 8 bases, leaving 5 bases not matched to a gene. Here the CDR3 reads CASSRQGAREKLFF. Written as DNA, the CDR3 is TGTGCCAGTAGTCGACAGGGGGCGCGAGAAAAACTGTTTTTT.

This chain joins TRBV11-2 and TRBJ1-1, with TRBD1 matching over 8 bases. The junction had 11 bases not matched to a gene; V was cut back by 5 bases and J by 6 bases. The CDR3 length is 15 residues. CDR1 is SGHAT and CDR2 is FQNNGV in the germline V gene. CDR3 sequence (DNA): TGTGCCAGCAGCGCAGGACAGGGTAGTCGTTCTGAAGCTTTCTTT. Its translation: CASSAGQGSRSEAFF.

The rearrangement links TRBV6-5 to TRBJ1-1, with D maybe TRBD1 (5 bases). CDR1 is MNHEY, CDR2 SVGAGI, per germline. CDR3 size: 14 residues. Trimming pared 2 bases from V and 5 bases from J, leaving 12 bases between. The CDR3 DNA follows: TGTGCCAGCAGTTACAGACAGTTGTTGACTGAAGCTTTCTTT. Its protein is CASSYRQLLTEAFF.

The chain couples TRBV18 to TRBJ2-5, with 10 bases aligning to TRBD1. This CDR3 contains 15 residues. Germline V lookup: CDR1 KGHSH, CDR2 LQKENI. Trimming at V came to 6 bases and at J to 4 bases, leaving 8 bases not matched to a gene. CDR3 DNA: TGTGCCAGCTCGCCGGGACAGGGGAGCCGAGAGACCCAGTACTTC. The encoded protein is CASSPGQGSRETQYF.

The chain is built from TRBV5-5 and TRBJ2-5, with 7 positions matching TRBD2. Trimming at V came to 5 bases and at J to 1 base, leaving 8 bases not matched to a gene. Germline V gene data show CDR1 as SGHKS and CDR2 as YYEKEE (reference sequence). CDR3 length: 15 residues. The CDR3 region is CASRMGLAVQETQYF. The CDR3 DNA is TGTGCCAGCAGGATGGGGCTAGCGGTCCAAGAGACCCAGTACTTC. Using reference TRBV5-5 and TRBJ2-5 for the parts outside the CDR3, the full variable domain is DAGVTQSPTHLIKTRGQQVTLRCSPISGHKSVSWYQQVLGQGPQFIFQYYEKEERGRGNFPDRFSARQFPNYSSELNVNALLLGDSALYLCASRMGLAVQETQYFGPGTRLLVL.

The chain links TRBV19 to TRBJ2-2; D not certain. Trimming pared 7 bases from V and 0 bases from J, leaving 6 bases between. This CDR3 spans 13 amino acids. In germline, CDR1 is LNHDA, CDR2 SQIVND (reference sequence). This CDR3 is CASTSANTGELFF. In nucleotides, the CDR3 is TGTGCCAGTACGTCCGCGAACACCGGGGAGCTGTTTTTT.

This chain joins TRBV7-2 and TRBJ1-2; D ambiguous. V was pared by 0 bases and J by 6 bases, with 14 bases between. Per the germline V gene, CDR1 is SGHTA and CDR2 is FQGNSA. The CDR3 has 15 residues. CDR3 sequence (DNA): TGTGCCAGCAGCTTAGCGCTACAGCTTCTGGATGGCTACACCTTC. Its protein product is CASSLALQLLDGYTF.

This chain joins TRBV14 and TRBJ2-7, with TRBD1 matching over 8 bases. Germline V gene lookup returns CDR1 SGHDN and CDR2 FVKESK. V shed 1 base, J shed 4 bases, and the junction held 6 bases outside the gene matches. CDR3 size: 15 residues. In DNA, the CDR3 is TGTGCCAGCAGCCAAGTGACAGGGGCTATTTACGAGCAGTACTTC. Amino acids: CASSQVTGAIYEQYF. The whole variable domain, filled in from reference TRBV14 and TRBJ2-7, reads EAGVTQFPSHSVIEKGQTVTLRCDPISGHDNLYWYRRVMGKEIKFLLHFVKESKQDESGMPNNRFLAERTGGTYSTLKVQPAELEDSGVYFCASSQVTGAIYEQYFGPGTRLTVT.

Turning to this clone: The identical CDR3 is also encoded by other nucleotide sequences in the sample. The chain uses TRBV19 and TRBJ1-1, with 7 bases that match TRBD1. Germline CDR1 and CDR2: LNHDA and SQIVND (reference sequence). V gave up 5 bases and J gave up 5 bases; unmatched junction bases: 8. There are 14 residues in the CDR3. The CDR3 region has the DNA TGTGCCAGTAGTCAATCTTCAGGGGGAACTGAAGCTTTCTTT. The encoded protein is CASSQSSGGTEAFF.

The table lists this clone with a count of one. This chain links TRBV23-1 with TRBJ2-7; 9 nucleotides match TRBD2. TRBV23-1 belongs to the ORF category, with a function that is uncertain. J lost 0 bases, V lost 2 bases, and 26 bases had no gene match. This CDR3 has 23 residues. CDR3 in amino acids: CASSQRKKNTGTSLPEISYEQYF. Written as DNA, the CDR3 is TGCGCCAGCAGTCAACGAAAAAAAAATACCGGGACTAGCTTACCAGAGATCTCCTACGAGCAGTACTTC.

The V gene is TRBV28, the J gene TRBJ2-1; 7 bases are shared with TRBD2. From germline, CDR1 is MDHEN and CDR2 SYDVKM. The V and J ends lost 6 bases and 3 bases, in that order; junction bases with no gene match: 8. The CDR3 length is 15 residues. CDR3 bases: TGTGCCAGCAGCCCCCTAAGCGGGGTCTACAATGAGCAGTTCTTC. Its translation is CASSPLSGVYNEQFF.

This sequence joins TRBV10-2 and TRBJ1-3; TRBD1 might be the D (5 bases). Trimming stripped 10 bases from V and 2 bases from J, with 18 bases between. This CDR3 comprises 15 residues. Germline V gene sequence: CDR1 WSHSY, CDR2 SAAADI. CDR3 sequence: CATSWGEVTGNTIYF. The CDR3 bases are TGCGCCACCTCGTGGGGGGAGGTTACTGGAAACACCATATATTTT.

V gene TRBV10-3 combines with J gene TRBJ2-3, with 7 bases aligning to TRBD2. The V segment lost 6 bases and the J segment 4 bases; nucleotides outside the gene matches: 10. In germline, CDR1 is ENHRY, CDR2 SYGVKD. CDR3 length: 15 amino acids. The CDR3 loop is CAISEYSGSSDTQYF. The CDR3 nucleotides read TGTGCCATCAGCGAATATAGCGGGTCCTCAGATACGCAGTATTTT.

A single count supports this clone. The V call is TRBV7-9, the J call TRBJ2-5; TRBD2 matches 8 bases. The CDR3 has 15 residues. CDR1 is SEHNR, CDR2 FQNEAQ, per germline (reference sequence). The trim removed 5 bases at V and 2 bases at J, leaving 7 bases unmatched. In DNA, the CDR3 is TGTGCCAGCAGCGAAACTAGCGGAAAACAAGAGACCCAGTACTTC. Translating it yields CASSETSGKQETQYF.

This chain connects TRBV7-9 to TRBJ1-2, with TRBD1 matching over 10 bases. Trimming at V came to 2 bases and at J to 2 bases, leaving 2 bases not matched to a gene. This CDR3 is built from 15 residues. CDR1 is SEHNR, CDR2 FQNEAQ, per germline (reference sequence). The CDR3 is CASSLTDRGNYGYTF. In DNA, the CDR3 is TGTGCCAGCAGCTTAACGGACAGGGGGAACTATGGCTACACCTTC.

The table lists this clone with a count of one. The rearrangement links TRBV5-1 to TRBJ2-3; D perhaps matches TRBD2 (5 bases). The germline V gene has CDR1 SGHRS and CDR2 YFSETQ. This CDR3 comprises 14 residues. Trimming stripped 5 bases from V and 0 bases from J, with 10 bases between. For the CDR3, the DNA is TGCGCCAGCAGATCGGGGTCCAGCACAGATACGCAGTATTTT. Translating gives CASRSGSSTDTQYF.